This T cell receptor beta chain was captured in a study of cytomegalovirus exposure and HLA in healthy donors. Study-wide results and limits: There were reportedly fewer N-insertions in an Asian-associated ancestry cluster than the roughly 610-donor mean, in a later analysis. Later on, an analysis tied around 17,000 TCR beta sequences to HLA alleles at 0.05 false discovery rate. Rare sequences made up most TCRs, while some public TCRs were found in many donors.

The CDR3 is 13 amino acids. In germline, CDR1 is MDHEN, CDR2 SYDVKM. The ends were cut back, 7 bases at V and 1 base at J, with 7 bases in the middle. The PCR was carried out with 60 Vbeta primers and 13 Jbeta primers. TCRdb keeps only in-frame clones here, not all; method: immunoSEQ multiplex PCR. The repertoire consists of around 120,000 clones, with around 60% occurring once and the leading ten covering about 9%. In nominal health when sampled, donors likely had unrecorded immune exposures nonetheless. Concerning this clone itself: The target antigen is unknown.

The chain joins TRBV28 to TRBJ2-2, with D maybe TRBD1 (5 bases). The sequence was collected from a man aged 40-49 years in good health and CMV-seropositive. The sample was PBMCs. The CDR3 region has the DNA TGTGCCAGCATAGGGGTGAACACCGGGGAGCTGTTTTTT. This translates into CASIGVNTGELFF.